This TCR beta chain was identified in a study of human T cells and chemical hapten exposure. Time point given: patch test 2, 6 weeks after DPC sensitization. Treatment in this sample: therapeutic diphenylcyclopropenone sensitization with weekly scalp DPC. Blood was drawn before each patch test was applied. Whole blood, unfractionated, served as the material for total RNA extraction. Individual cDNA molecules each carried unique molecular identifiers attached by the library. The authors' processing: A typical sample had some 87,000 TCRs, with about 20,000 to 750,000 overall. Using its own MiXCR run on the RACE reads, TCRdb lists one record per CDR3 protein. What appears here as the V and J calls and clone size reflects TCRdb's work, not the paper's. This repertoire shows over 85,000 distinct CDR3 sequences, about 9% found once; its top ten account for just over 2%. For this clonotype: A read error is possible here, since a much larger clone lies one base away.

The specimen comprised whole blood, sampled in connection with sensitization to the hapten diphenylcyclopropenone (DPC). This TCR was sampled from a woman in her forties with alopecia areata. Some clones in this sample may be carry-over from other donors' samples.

The CDR3: CASSPSWAGIDTQYF. CDR3 DNA: TGTGCCAGCTCGCCATCTTGGGCGGGGATAGATACGCAGTATTTT. This chain uses TRBV18 with TRBJ2-3, with D perhaps TRBD2 (6 bases). The CDR3 is 15 amino acids. CDR1 and CDR2 (germline): KGHSH, LQKENI. V was shortened by 6 bases and J by 5 bases, with 18 bases between the two germline ends.